The 15 T cell receptor beta chains given below trace back to one sample, sequenced in a study of Ad26.COV2.S vaccination and SARS-CoV-2 variants. The treatment here: roughly 19 received Ad26.COV2.S at low or high dose, single or two shots; 5 received placebo; per-sample allocation not given. The samples date from day 63 after the first vaccine or placebo injection. Some clones are missing from TCRdb's copy, which holds only in-frame ones; the method was immunoSEQ multiplex PCR. Among about 320,000 clones, around 90% were seen once, and the ten largest hold approximately 5.8%. Specimen: peripheral blood, collected in a trial of Ad26.COV2.S vaccine versus placebo. The receptors shown here come from a person between 18 and 59 years old who received the Ad26.COV2.S COVID-19 vaccine or a placebo.

This chain connects TRBV6-5 to TRBJ2-2, with a tentative D call TRBD2 (6 bases). V lost 6 bases and J 6 bases, leaving 14 bases between the germline ends. This CDR3 has 14 amino acids. Germline V gene data show CDR1 as MNHEY and CDR2 as SVGAGI. The CDR3 spells CASRRGPGAGELFF. In DNA form, the CDR3 reads TGTGCCAGCAGAAGAGGGCCGGGGGCCGGGGAGCTGTTTTTT.

The rearrangement uses TRBV6-2 or TRBV6-3 and TRBJ2-1; D is unclear. The ends were cut back, 7 bases at V and 9 bases at J, with 16 bases in the middle. The CDR3 sequence is 13 residues long. Germline assignment: CDR1 MNHEY and CDR2 SVGEGT. In DNA, the CDR3 is TGTGCCAGCACCCCCACGTCCCTTGGTGAGCAGTTCTTC. Translated, it gives CASTPTSLGEQFF.

This clone was seen repeatedly, ten times or more. This chain uses TRBV10-3 with TRBJ1-1; 10 bases are a match to TRBD1. Germline CDR1 and CDR2: ENHRY and SYGVKD. V gave up 5 bases and J gave up 1 base; unmatched junction bases: 1. The CDR3 is 14 amino acids. The CDR3 is CAISRQGANTEAFF. DNA of the CDR3: TGTGCCATCAGTAGACAGGGGGCGAACACTGAAGCTTTCTTT.

J is TRBJ1-1 and V is TRBV19; D is possibly TRBD1 (6 bases). V was shortened by 11 bases and J by 2 bases, with 18 bases between the two germline ends. In germline, CDR1 is LNHDA, CDR2 SQIVND (reference sequence). The CDR3 consists of 14 residues. In nucleotides, the CDR3 is TGTGCCGTATCCGCAGGGGCACATAACACTGAAGCTTTCTTT. Translated: CAVSAGAHNTEAFF.

This clone was picked up one time. J is TRBJ2-5 and V is TRBV12-3 or TRBV12-4; perhaps TRBD1 as D (6 bases). V lost 2 bases and J lost 5, with 9 bases in between. There are 13 residues in the CDR3. The CDR3 nucleotides read TGTGCCAGCAGTTTAAACAGGGTGGAGACCCAGTACTTC. Translating gives CASSLNRVETQYF.

This clone was recorded once. V gene TRBV6-2 or TRBV6-3 combines with J gene TRBJ1-5; 9 bases match TRBD1. With V trimmed by 4 bases and J by 15 bases, 10 bases remained unmatched. The V gene's germline CDR1 is MNHEY and CDR2 SVGEGT. The CDR3 extends over 13 amino acids. CDR3 in DNA: TGTGCCAGCAGTTTCCTCCGGGACAGGGTTGGGCATTTT. As protein: CASSFLRDRVGHF.

The genes are TRBV5-1 and TRBJ2-3; weak D call: TRBD1 (6 bases). Per the germline V gene, CDR1 is SGHRS and CDR2 is YFSETQ. The V and J ends lost 4 bases and 5 bases respectively, with 14 bases between them. This CDR3 contains 14 residues. The CDR3 spells CASSPLRGGDTQYF. In nucleotides, the CDR3 is TGCGCCAGCAGCCCCCTACGAGGGGGAGATACGCAGTATTTT. Together with reference TRBV5-1 and TRBJ2-3, the CDR3 gives the full variable domain: KAGVTQTPRYLIKTRGQQVTLSCSPISGHRSVSWYQQTPGQGLQFLFEYFSETQRNKGNFPGRFSGRQFSNSRSEMNVSTLELGDSALYLCASSPLRGGDTQYFGPGTRLTVL.

The V and J genes are TRBV19 and TRBJ2-1; D not resolved. CDR1 LNHDA and CDR2 SQIVND come from the germline V gene (reference sequence). Trimming left V 4 bases short and J 6 bases short, with 10 bases between. The CDR3 spans 13 residues. The CDR3 coding sequence is TGTGCCAGTAGTACAGTCGCGGCCAATGAGCAGTTCTTC. Its protein is CASSTVAANEQFF.

The J gene is TRBJ1-2, the V gene TRBV4-3, with D unresolved. Per the germline V gene, CDR1 is LGHNA and CDR2 is YSLEER. The V and J ends lost 5 bases and 4 bases respectively, with 14 bases between them. The CDR3 contains 14 residues. The DNA for the CDR3 is TGCGCCAGCAGCTTACGCGGGCCCCCCTATGGCTACACCTTC. Its translation is CASSLRGPPYGYTF.

The genes are TRBV6-1 and TRBJ2-3; 9 nucleotides agree with TRBD1. Germline V gives CDR1 MNHNS, CDR2 SASEGT. The length of the CDR3 is 16 residues. The trim removed 3 bases at V and 2 bases at J, leaving 6 bases unmatched. This CDR3 is CASSDWDRDYTDTQYF. In DNA form, the CDR3 reads TGTGCCAGCAGTGATTGGGACAGGGATTACACAGATACGCAGTATTTT.

This clone turned up a few times. This rearrangement joins TRBV27 to TRBJ1-2, with 8 bases matching TRBD1. In germline, CDR1 is MNHEY, CDR2 SMNVEV (reference sequence). This CDR3 is built from 13 residues. The V segment lost 6 bases and the J segment 8 bases; nucleotides outside the gene matches: 8. In DNA, the CDR3 is TGTGCCAGCAGGCGCGCAGGGGGCGCGGGCTACACCTTC. Amino acids: CASRRAGGAGYTF.

As for this clone: This sample includes further DNA sequences coding for the same CDR3. This rearrangement joins TRBV3-1 (or the pseudogene TRBV3-2) to TRBJ1-2; D not resolved. The V end was cut by 2 bases, the J end by 2 bases, with 3 bases between. This CDR3 is 12 amino acids long. Germline-derived CDR1 and CDR2 are LGHDT and YNNKEL (reference sequence). The CDR3 region has the DNA TGTGCCAGCAGCCAATCAAACTATGGCTACACCTTC. Residues: CASSQSNYGYTF.

This sequence joins TRBV12-3 or TRBV12-4 and TRBJ2-3; no clear D. The ends were cut back, 3 bases at V and 11 bases at J, with 12 bases in the middle. The CDR3 is 12 residues long. CDR3 sequence (DNA): TGTGCCAGCAGTTTTGGGCCGGCAGGGCAGTATTTT. This encodes CASSFGPAGQYF.

The J gene is TRBJ2-3, the V gene TRBV3-1 (or the pseudogene TRBV3-2); D unclear. The germline V and J ends were trimmed by 1 base and 2 bases, with 7 bases remaining between them. This CDR3 spans 14 amino acids. Germline V gene lookup returns CDR1 LGHDT and CDR2 YNNKEL (reference sequence). The DNA of the CDR3 is TGTGCCAGCAGCCAAGGAGGCCACACAGATACGCAGTATTTT. Translated, it gives CASSQGGHTDTQYF.

The CDR3 loop is CASSQDIGQPQHF. The CDR3 bases are TGCGCCAGCAGCCAAGACATCGGACAGCCCCAGCATTTT. The chain recombines TRBV4-3 with TRBJ1-5; D gene uncertain. The CDR3 loop spans 13 amino acids. Germline CDR1 and CDR2: LGHNA and YSLEER. V gave up 0 bases and J gave up 7 bases, with 7 bases separating them.